One and the same sample provided the 4 T cell receptor beta chains below, sequenced in a study of T cell responses to AZD1222 COVID-19 vaccine. Method: immunoSEQ multiplex PCR; TCRdb's copy keeps in-frame clones and lacks some. The table records fewer than 110,000 clones, roughly 90% of them present only once. The material sequenced was peripheral blood, taken 28 days after the second AZD1222 dose. These receptors were collected from an adult who received the AZD1222 COVID-19 vaccine.

The V gene is TRBV12-3 or TRBV12-4, the J gene TRBJ1-5; 9 bases align to TRBD1. Trimming at V came to 8 bases and at J to 7 bases, leaving 6 bases not matched to a gene. This CDR3 is 13 amino acids long. The CDR3 reads CASGGQGNQPQHF. The DNA for the CDR3 is TGTGCCAGCGGGGGACAGGGAAACCAGCCCCAGCATTTT.

V usage is TRBV27 and J usage is TRBJ1-1; D is possibly TRBD1 (5 bases). Germline V gives CDR1 MNHEY, CDR2 SMNVEV (reference sequence). V lost 6 bases, J lost 3 bases, and 11 bases lay in between. The CDR3 extends over 13 amino acids. The CDR3 spells CASSPRGYTEAFF. The CDR3 coding sequence is TGTGCCAGCAGCCCTAGGGGATACACTGAAGCTTTCTTT.

The chain has TRBV19 and TRBJ2-3, with unresolved D. Between the trimmed V and J ends, which lost 5 bases and 2 bases, there was a span of 2 bases. CDR1 is LNHDA, CDR2 SQIVND, per germline (reference sequence). There are 11 residues in the CDR3. CDR3 DNA sequence: TGTGCCAGTAGTCTCACAGATACGCAGTATTTT. It codes for CASSLTDTQYF.

The rearrangement links TRBV28 to TRBJ2-7; a weak D match, TRBD1 (6 bases). V lost 4 bases and J 3 bases, leaving 13 bases between the germline ends. The length of the CDR3 is 14 residues. Germline lookup yields CDR1 MDHEN and CDR2 SYDVKM. This CDR3 reads CASSSADSLYEQYF. In DNA form, the CDR3 reads TGTGCCAGCAGTTCTGCGGACAGCCTCTACGAGCAGTACTTC.